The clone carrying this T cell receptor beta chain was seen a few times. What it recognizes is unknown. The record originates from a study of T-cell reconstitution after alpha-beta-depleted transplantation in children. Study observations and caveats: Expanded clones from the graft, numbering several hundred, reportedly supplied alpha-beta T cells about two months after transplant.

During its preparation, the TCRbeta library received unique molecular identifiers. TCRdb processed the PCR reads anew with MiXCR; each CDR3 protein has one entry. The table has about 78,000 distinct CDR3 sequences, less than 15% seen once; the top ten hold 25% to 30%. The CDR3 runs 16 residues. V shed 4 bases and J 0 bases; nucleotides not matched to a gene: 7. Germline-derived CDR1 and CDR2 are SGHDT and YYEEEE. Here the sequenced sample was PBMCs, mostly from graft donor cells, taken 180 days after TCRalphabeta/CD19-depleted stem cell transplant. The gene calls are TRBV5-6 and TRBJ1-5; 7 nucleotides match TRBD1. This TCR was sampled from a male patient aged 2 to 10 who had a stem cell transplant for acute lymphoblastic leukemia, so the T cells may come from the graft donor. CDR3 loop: CASSPRGPYSNQPQHF. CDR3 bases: TGTGCCAGCAGCCCAAGGGGGCCTTATAGCAATCAGCCCCAGCATTTT.